The 19 T cell receptor beta chains presented below share a single source sample, sequenced in a study of cytomegalovirus exposure and HLA in healthy donors. Both 60 Vbeta primers and 13 Jbeta primers went into the PCR. The assay was immunoSEQ multiplex PCR, and TCRdb's table has in-frame clones only and misses some. The sample shows about 190,000 clones, around 86% of them seen only once. Sample: PBMCs. All receptors come from a man in his forties or fifties in good health and CMV-seropositive.

The chain joins TRBV19 to TRBJ1-5; the D gene is possibly TRBD1 (6 bases). V shed 7 bases and J shed 5 bases, with 24 bases lying between them. The CDR3 covers 17 residues. Germline CDR1 LNHDA, CDR2 SQIVND (reference sequence). CDR3 bases: TGTGCCAGTAACTCACCCCCGAGGGGGGGCCCGGATCAGCCCCAGCATTTT. This gives the protein CASNSPPRGGPDQPQHF.

The chain links TRBV4-1 to TRBJ2-7; D not resolved. The ends were cut back, 0 bases at V and 3 bases at J, with 9 bases in the middle. Germline loops: CDR1 MGHRA, CDR2 YSYEKL. This CDR3 has 14 residues. CDR3 in DNA: TGCGCCAGCAGCCAAGATGGAACGGGCTACGAGCAGTACTTC. This gives the protein CASSQDGTGYEQYF.

The chain recombines TRBV7-2 with TRBJ2-4; D may be TRBD2 (6 bases). The CDR3 spans 15 residues. Trimming took off 5 bases at V and 0 bases at J, with 11 bases between the two ends. CDR1 and CDR2 from the germline V gene are SGHTA and FQGNSA. CDR3 amino acids: CASSRRGLAKNIQYF. Written as DNA, the CDR3 is TGTGCCAGCAGCCGGAGGGGCCTAGCCAAAAACATTCAGTACTTC.

This clone was observed once. The rearrangement joins TRBV19 to TRBJ1-2, with TRBD1 matching 7 bases. CDR1 is LNHDA and CDR2 is SQIVND in the germline V gene (reference sequence). The CDR3 consists of 16 residues. J was trimmed by 6 bases and V by 7 bases; bases with no gene match: 17. The CDR3 DNA reads as TGTGCCAGTACCACCCTCCGCAGGGGGGAAAACGATGGCTACACCTTC. This sequence encodes CASTTLRRGENDGYTF.

The gene calls are TRBV9 and TRBJ2-2; 7 nucleotides align to TRBD2. Germline-derived CDR1 and CDR2 are SGDLS and YYNGEE. The CDR3 has 15 residues. The V segment lost 3 bases and the J segment 3 bases; nucleotides outside the gene matches: 5. The CDR3 sequence: CASSGGRGDTGELFF. The CDR3 nucleotides are TGTGCCAGCAGCGGAGGACGGGGGGACACCGGGGAGCTGTTTTTT.

The chain has TRBV5-6 and TRBJ2-4; D perhaps matches TRBD2 (5 bases). This CDR3 comprises 15 residues. CDR1 is SGHDT, CDR2 YYEEEE, per germline. V lost 4 bases and J 4 bases, leaving 15 bases between the germline ends. The CDR3 protein is CASSPRESGKNIQYF. DNA of the CDR3: TGTGCCAGCAGCCCGAGAGAGAGCGGAAAAAACATTCAGTACTTC.

This chain joins TRBV4-1 and TRBJ1-2; D uncertain. Germline V gene sequence: CDR1 MGHRA, CDR2 YSYEKL. The CDR3 loop spans 15 amino acids. Trimming pared 1 base from V and 0 bases from J, leaving 9 bases between. The CDR3 nucleotides are TGCGCCAGCAGCCAAGTGGTGGGAGCTAACTATGGCTACACCTTC. The encoded protein is CASSQVVGANYGYTF.

The chain joins TRBV19 to TRBJ2-7; perhaps TRBD1 as D (5 bases). With 3 bases removed from V and 5 bases from J, the gap between germline ends came to 14 bases. Germline-derived CDR1 and CDR2 are LNHDA and SQIVND (reference sequence). This CDR3 has 14 residues. This chain's CDR3 is CASSIWSGSDEQYF. The CDR3, as DNA: TGTGCCAGTAGTATTTGGTCAGGGTCTGACGAGCAGTACTTC.

On this clone itself: The junction departs from the called germline gene at one end, perhaps through a read error. The V gene is TRBV5-1, the J gene TRBJ1-1, with D tentatively TRBD1 (5 bases). The germline gives CDR1 SGHRS, CDR2 YFSETQ. CDR3 size: 12 residues. The CDR3 protein is CASSTGGTDFLF. The DNA for the CDR3 is TGCGCCAGCAGCACCGGCGGGACGGACTTTCTCTTT.

This clone was recorded only once. The chain has TRBV28 and TRBJ1-5; the match to TRBD1 covers 9 bases. Germline V gene data show CDR1 as MDHEN and CDR2 as SYDVKM. CDR3 length equals 15 residues. The V segment lost 8 bases and the J segment 6 bases; nucleotides outside the gene matches: 11. The CDR3 sequence is CASCIPGQGGQPQHF. CDR3 coding DNA: TGTGCCAGCTGCATTCCGGGACAGGGAGGTCAGCCCCAGCATTTT.

V is TRBV27 and J is TRBJ2-1, with TRBD1 identical over 10 bases. V dropped 8 bases and J dropped 5; count of bases not matched to a gene: 9. This CDR3 spans 15 amino acids. Per the germline V gene, CDR1 is MNHEY and CDR2 is SMNVEV (reference sequence). The CDR3 DNA reads TGTGCCAGCTCCGTCCGGGACAGGGGCGACAATGAGCAGTTCTTC. Its protein is CASSVRDRGDNEQFF.

V is TRBV5-1 and J is TRBJ2-6; D might be TRBD2 (5 bases). Per germline, CDR1 SGHRS and CDR2 YFSETQ. The V end was cut by 4 bases, the J end by 1 base, with 15 bases between. The CDR3 is 17 amino acids. The CDR3 sequence: CASSTIGGRSGANVLTF. DNA of the CDR3: TGCGCCAGCAGCACCATAGGAGGTCGATCTGGGGCCAACGTCCTGACTTTC. Full variable domain (missing parts from reference TRBV5-1 and TRBJ2-6): KAGVTQTPRYLIKTRGQQVTLSCSPISGHRSVSWYQQTPGQGLQFLFEYFSETQRNKGNFPGRFSGRQFSNSRSEMNVSTLELGDSALYLCASSTIGGRSGANVLTFGAGSRLTVL.

This clone was seen only once. The chain couples TRBV25-1 to TRBJ2-1, with TRBD2 matching 7 bases. Germline V gene lookup returns CDR1 MGHDK and CDR2 SYGVNS. Losses at the gene ends were 7 bases for V and 9 bases for J; bases not matched to a gene: 9. This CDR3 contains 13 residues. CDR3 nucleotides: TGTGCCAGCACCTCAGTTTGGGGGGGTGAGCAGTTCTTC. Amino acids: CASTSVWGGEQFF.

V usage is TRBV7-8 and J usage is TRBJ2-7; 8 bases fit TRBD1. With V trimmed by 5 bases and J by 2 bases, 8 bases remained unmatched. The germline gives CDR1 SGHVS, CDR2 FQNEAQ. CDR3 size: 15 residues. For the CDR3, the DNA is TGTGCCAGCAGCCTAATACAGGGGGAAACCTACGAGCAGTACTTC. Amino acid sequence: CASSLIQGETYEQYF.

The chain couples TRBV28 to TRBJ1-5; the D gene is possibly TRBD1 (5 bases). Trimming stripped 4 bases from V and 7 bases from J, with 20 bases between. The CDR3 sequence is 16 residues long. The germline gives CDR1 MDHEN, CDR2 SYDVKM. In DNA form, the CDR3 reads TGTGCCAGCAGTTCCGCCGATCCGGGCAGGGAACAGCCCCAGCATTTT. It is translated as CASSSADPGREQPQHF.

The chain carries TRBV2 and TRBJ1-1; D may be TRBD1 (5 bases). The length of the CDR3 is 14 residues. Germline V CDR1 and CDR2: SNHLY, FYNNEI. With 2 bases removed from V and 3 bases from J, the gap between germline ends came to 10 bases. The CDR3 reads CASSEIEQDTEAFF. CDR3 DNA: TGTGCCAGCAGTGAAATAGAACAGGACACTGAAGCTTTCTTT.

This chain links TRBV15 with TRBJ1-1; D might be TRBD1 (6 bases). Trimming removed 3 bases from V and 0 bases from J, with 17 bases in between. Germline-derived CDR1 and CDR2 are LNHNV and YYDKDF (reference sequence). This CDR3 contains 17 residues. The DNA of the CDR3 is TGTGCCACCAGCAGCCGGGGGAGGGGGAAAATGAACACTGAAGCTTTCTTT. Translating it yields CATSSRGRGKMNTEAFF.

This clone was counted between two and nine times. The chain has TRBV11-3 and TRBJ2-1, with D possibly matching TRBD2 (6 bases). CDR3 length equals 15 residues. The germline V gene has CDR1 SGHNT and CDR2 YENEEA. V was shortened by 0 bases and J by 7 bases, with 13 bases between the two germline ends. CDR3 residues: CASSLDGGVRNEQFF. The DNA for the CDR3 is TGTGCCAGCAGCTTAGACGGCGGGGTAAGGAATGAGCAGTTCTTC.

This sequence joins TRBV7-2 and TRBJ2-7; D uncertain. The V gene lost 1 base and the J gene lost 1 base, with 5 bases spanning the gap. This CDR3 comprises 13 residues. The germline V gene has CDR1 SGHTA and CDR2 FQGNSA. In nucleotides, the CDR3 is TGTGCCAGCAGCTTAGGGCCATCCTACGAGCAGTACTTC. Amino acids: CASSLGPSYEQYF.